This T cell receptor beta chain was captured by sequencing in a study of tumor and adjacent non-tumor tissue in lung cancer. TCRbeta libraries were built with three rounds of nested PCR, modified from ARM-PCR. TCRdb reprocessed the multiplex PCR reads via MiXCR and lists one record per CDR3 protein. This sample has roughly 220,000 distinct CDR3 sequences, with about 76% found just once. This CDR3 is 12 amino acids long. Germline-derived CDR1 and CDR2 are SQVTM and ANQGSEA. Turning to this clonotype: This may stem from a read error, because a much larger clone lies one nucleotide away.

RNA was extracted from bulk tissue without any cell sorting. This chain connects TRBV29-1 to TRBJ2-5, with D possibly matching TRBD2 (5 bases). The sequenced material came from lung tumor tissue. The TCR sequence derives from a man between 60 and 75 years old with non-small cell lung cancer. CDR3 nucleotides: TGCAGCGTTGAAGAGGTTGGGGAGACCCGGTACTTC. This encodes CSVEEVGETRYF. The complete variable domain, with remaining parts taken from reference TRBV29-1 and TRBJ2-5, reads SAVISQKPSRDICQRGTSLTIQCQVDSQVTMMFWYRQQPGQSLTLIATANQGSEATYESGFVIDKFPISRPNLTFSTLTVSNMSPEDSSIYLCSVEEVGETRYFGPGTRLLVL.